The 4 T cell receptor beta chains below come from one sample, sequenced in a study of T cell responses to AZD1222 COVID-19 vaccine (dated by TCRdb to the early 2020s). The time point label, read with the paper, signifies: baseline before first vaccination. Library generation was performed with the immunoSEQ multiplex PCR assay. TCRdb took over this immuneACCESS table, retaining in-frame rearrangements with V and J assigned. Such tables are incomplete; in checked studies, under half of the missing clones stem from an unresolved V gene, and the remainder is unexplained. This sample holds roughly 150,000 clones; roughly 92% were observed only once. About 1.6% of the sample goes to the ten largest clones. This sample comprised peripheral blood, obtained on day 0 of AZD1222 vaccination. All receptors derive from an adult in good health.

This clone was detected many times. The genes are TRBV7-9 and TRBJ2-3; 7 positions match TRBD1. The CDR3 consists of 15 residues. Germline V gene data show CDR1 as SEHNR and CDR2 as FQNEAQ (reference sequence). Trimming cost V 7 bases and J 4 bases; bases outside gene matches: 11. Here the CDR3 DNA reads TGTGCCAGCACCCGGATAGGGGGCGAATCAGATACGCAGTATTTT. It is translated as CASTRIGGESDTQYF. The full variable domain, completed using reference TRBV7-9 and TRBJ2-3, is DTGVSQNPRHKITKRGQNVTFRCDPISEHNRLYWYRQTLGQGPEFLTYFQNEAQLEKSRLLSDRFSAERPKGSFSTLEIQRTEQGDSAMYLCASTRIGGESDTQYFGPGTRLTVL.

DNA of the CDR3: TGCGCCAGCAGCATAGGGACTAGCGGGAGAAGGGCAGATACGCAGTATTTT. Amino acid sequence: CASSIGTSGRRADTQYF. This chain uses TRBV5-1 with TRBJ2-3; 14 nucleotides align to TRBD2. The CDR3 is 17 residues long. Germline assignment: CDR1 SGHRS and CDR2 YFSETQ. Trimming at V came to 4 bases and at J to 4 bases, leaving 8 bases not matched to a gene.

The chain recombines TRBV30 with TRBJ1-6; TRBD1 matches 9 bases. The CDR3 loop spans 16 amino acids. CDR1 is GTSNPN and CDR2 is SVGIG in the germline V gene (reference sequence). After removal of 2 bases from V and 9 bases from J, the junction contained 11 bases not matched to a gene. The CDR3 DNA sequence: TGTGCCTGGAGTACTCACCTGACAGGGGGGAGTTCACCCCTCCACTTT. It codes for CAWSTHLTGGSSPLHF.

The V and J genes are TRBV12-5 and TRBJ1-5, with D perhaps TRBD1 (5 bases). CDR1 is LGHNT, CDR2 FRNRAP, per germline. The CDR3 runs to 13 residues. Trimming took off 1 base at V and 9 bases at J, with 10 bases between the two ends. CDR3 region: CASGLDGAGPQHF. CDR3 coding DNA: TGTGCTAGTGGTTTGGACGGGGCCGGGCCCCAGCATTTT.